This entry lists 30 T cell receptor beta chains sequenced from one sample in a study of blood T cell repertoires in COVID-19. Only in-frame clones appear in the TCRdb table, and some are missing; sequencing was by immunoSEQ multiplex PCR. This sample carries tens of thousands of clones, roughly 91% of them seen once, and the ten largest clones take about 9.1%. Sequences were obtained from peripheral blood. The receptors were sampled from a human donor in a cohort sampled during active COVID-19.

This clone was seen more than once but under ten times. The CDR3 sequence is CASSRPGTSRYEQYF. CDR3 bases: TGCGCCAGCAGCCGTCCCGGGACTAGTAGGTACGAGCAGTACTTC. The rearrangement uses TRBV4-1 and TRBJ2-7; 8 bases line up with TRBD2. V lost 4 bases, J lost 4 bases, and 9 bases stayed unmatched. The CDR3 is 15 amino acids. Germline V gene data show CDR1 as MGHRA and CDR2 as YSYEKL.

Within the sample, this clone is medium-sized. The rearrangement links TRBV19 to TRBJ2-1; tentative D call: TRBD2 (6 bases). This CDR3 region has 17 residues. Germline V gene lookup returns CDR1 LNHDA and CDR2 SQIVND (reference sequence). V lost 2 bases, J lost 0 bases, and 14 bases lay in between. The CDR3 loop reads CASSIWTGEISYNEQFF. The CDR3 nucleotides read TGTGCCAGTAGTATATGGACGGGGGAGATCTCCTACAATGAGCAGTTCTTC.

This chain uses TRBV6-5 with TRBJ1-1; TRBD1 matches at 8 bases. Germline-derived CDR1 and CDR2 are MNHEY and SVGAGI. V lost 4 bases and J lost 6; bases outside the gene matches: 7. The CDR3 totals 14 residues. CDR3: CASSSGGSSAEAFF. CDR3 coding DNA: TGTGCCAGCAGTTCAGGGGGCAGCAGCGCTGAAGCTTTCTTT.

The chain uses TRBV28 and TRBJ2-7, with TRBD1 matching 8 bases. V gave up 4 bases and J gave up 3 bases; unmatched junction bases: 11. Germline lookup yields CDR1 MDHEN and CDR2 SYDVKM. The CDR3 totals 16 residues. The CDR3 coding sequence is TGTGCCAGCAGTTCCCCCCGGACAGGGAAGAACTACGAGCAGTACTTC. Encoded protein: CASSSPRTGKNYEQYF.

This rearrangement joins TRBV5-8 to TRBJ2-7, with 8 bases lining up with TRBD1. CDR1 and CDR2 from the germline V gene are SGHTS and YDEGEE. The CDR3 has 16 residues. The trim removed 0 bases at V and 2 bases at J, leaving 7 bases unmatched. The CDR3 region is CASSLVDGTGAYEQYF. CDR3 DNA: TGTGCCAGCAGCTTGGTGGACGGGACAGGTGCCTACGAGCAGTACTTC.

The chain combines TRBV19 with TRBJ2-6; 8 positions agree with TRBD1. CDR3 length: 16 residues. CDR1 and CDR2 from the germline V gene are LNHDA and SQIVND (reference sequence). V shed 8 bases, J shed 0 bases, and the junction held 6 bases outside the gene matches. The CDR3 bases are TGTGCCAGTCGTCGACAGGGGAGCTCTGGGGCCAACGTCCTGACTTTC. Its translation: CASRRQGSSGANVLTF.

V gene TRBV7-9 combines with J gene TRBJ1-2; D may be TRBD1 (5 bases). Between the trimmed V and J ends, which lost 7 bases and 6 bases, there was a span of 9 bases. Germline CDR1 SEHNR, CDR2 FQNEAQ (reference sequence). The CDR3 loop spans 11 amino acids. The CDR3 reads CASIGGDGYTF. In DNA form, the CDR3 reads TGTGCCAGCATCGGGGGGGATGGCTACACCTTC.

The chain couples TRBV6-5 to TRBJ2-1; D might be TRBD2 (6 bases). The CDR3 is 15 amino acids. With 8 bases removed from V and 1 base from J, the gap between germline ends came to 15 bases. Germline lookup yields CDR1 MNHEY and CDR2 SVGAGI. Here the CDR3 DNA reads TGTGCCAGCCGAAATCCAGCGGGTTCCTACAATGAGCAGTTCTTC. Encoded protein: CASRNPAGSYNEQFF.

The chain is built from TRBV4-1 and TRBJ2-5; a weak D match, TRBD1 (5 bases). The length of the CDR3 is 14 residues. Germline values: CDR1 MGHRA, CDR2 YSYEKL. Trimming removed 4 bases at V and 4 bases at J, with 13 bases between. The CDR3 loop is CASSPLRGLETQYF. The CDR3 DNA sequence: TGCGCCAGCAGCCCGTTAAGGGGTTTAGAGACCCAGTACTTC.

The rearrangement links TRBV27 to TRBJ1-2, with 8 bases that match TRBD1. V was clipped by 6 bases and J by 4 bases; unmatched bases: 4. This CDR3 is built from 13 residues. Germline lookup yields CDR1 MNHEY and CDR2 SMNVEV (reference sequence). CDR3 in DNA: TGTGCCAGCAGCAAACAGGGGGTCTATGGCTACACCTTC. This gives the protein CASSKQGVYGYTF.

Regarding this clone: Germline is not matched at one junction end, which may reflect a read error. The rearrangement links TRBV23-1 to TRBJ2-7; 7 bases line up with TRBD1. TRBV23-1 is identified as an open reading frame with a role that is uncertain. The CDR3 sequence is 14 residues long. The CDR3 DNA sequence: TGTTTTAACGTCGGGACAGATAGATCGTACGAGCAGTACTTC. Its protein is CFNVGTDRSYEQYF.

The table lists this clone with a count of one. J is TRBJ1-1 and V is TRBV6-5, with 8 bases lining up with TRBD1. CDR3 size: 14 residues. Losses at the gene ends were 0 bases for V and 11 bases for J; bases not matched to a gene: 8. Germline V gene sequence: CDR1 MNHEY, CDR2 SVGAGI. DNA for the CDR3: TGTGCCAGCAGTTACTCCAGGGGGCCAGTCGTCGCTTTCTTT. Amino acid sequence: CASSYSRGPVVAFF.

The chain uses TRBV29-1 and TRBJ1-3; tentatively, D is TRBD1 (6 bases). The germline gives CDR1 SQVTM, CDR2 ANQGSEA. The CDR3 has 14 amino acids. Trimming cost V 2 bases and J 0 bases, with 8 bases left between them. For the CDR3, the DNA is TGCAGCGTTGAACCAGGGGCCTCTGGAAACACCATATATTTT. Amino acid sequence: CSVEPGASGNTIYF.

The rearrangement joins TRBV7-8 to TRBJ1-2; D is possibly TRBD1 (5 bases). In germline, CDR1 is SGHVS, CDR2 FQNEAQ. This CDR3 comprises 12 residues. Trimming pared 5 bases from V and 2 bases from J, leaving 6 bases between. The CDR3 spells CASSHRNYGYTF. CDR3 nucleotides: TGTGCCAGCAGCCACAGGAACTATGGCTACACCTTC. Full variable domain (missing parts from reference TRBV7-8 and TRBJ1-2): GAGVSQSPRYKVAKRGQDVALRCDPISGHVSLFWYQQALGQGPEFLTYFQNEAQLDKSGLPSDRFFAERPEGSVSTLKIQRTQQEDSAVYLCASSHRNYGYTFGSGTRLTVV.

V usage is TRBV18 and J usage is TRBJ1-2; perhaps TRBD1 as D (5 bases). V lost 8 bases to trimming and J lost 0 bases, with 7 bases between them. In germline, CDR1 is KGHSH, CDR2 LQKENI. The CDR3 runs 12 residues. CDR3 region: CASTTANYGYTF. Here the CDR3 DNA reads TGTGCCAGCACGACAGCTAACTATGGCTACACCTTC.

This clone was seen only once. The chain recombines TRBV11-2 with TRBJ2-5, with TRBD1 matching 8 bases. V gave up 8 bases and J gave up 5 bases; unmatched junction bases: 13. Germline CDR1 is SGHAT and CDR2 is FQNNGV. The CDR3 consists of 15 residues. CDR3 in amino acids: CASPTGAAIEETQYF. The CDR3 DNA is TGTGCCAGCCCGACAGGGGCGGCCATAGAGGAGACCCAGTACTTC.

The chain uses TRBV27 and TRBJ1-2, with a possible D match to TRBD1 (5 bases). Trimming removed 3 bases at V and 2 bases at J, with 13 bases between. The CDR3 spans 15 residues. Germline CDR1 MNHEY, CDR2 SMNVEV (reference sequence). CDR3 DNA sequence: TGTGCCAGCAGTTTTATTGGGGCGCTCAACTATGGCTACACCTTC. It encodes CASSFIGALNYGYTF.

V usage is TRBV28 and J usage is TRBJ1-5, with D possibly TRBD1 on 5 matching bases. Germline V gives CDR1 MDHEN, CDR2 SYDVKM. The CDR3 runs 15 residues. V dropped 8 bases and J dropped 5 bases, with 19 bases sitting between them. The CDR3 sequence: CASSPAGPSDQPQHF. The DNA for the CDR3 is TGTGCCAGCTCCCCCGCAGGGCCCTCGGATCAGCCCCAGCATTTT.

The J gene is TRBJ2-1, the V gene TRBV5-1; the D gene is possibly TRBD1 (5 bases). In germline, CDR1 is SGHRS, CDR2 YFSETQ. The V gene lost 0 bases and the J gene lost 10 bases, with 14 bases spanning the gap. The CDR3 totals 14 residues. The chain's CDR3 is CASSLAPGSGEQFF. CDR3 in DNA: TGCGCCAGCAGCTTGGCCCCCGGGTCAGGGGAGCAGTTCTTC.

V is TRBV10-3 and J is TRBJ2-7; 14 bases match TRBD2. This CDR3 comprises 15 residues. The ends lost 8 bases at V and 7 bases at J; junction bases unmatched: 10. Germline V gene data show CDR1 as ENHRY and CDR2 as SYGVKD. The CDR3 region has the DNA TGTGCCATCGACGCCGGGACTAGCGGGAGCGATGAGCAGTACTTC. This translates into CAIDAGTSGSDEQYF.

The rearrangement links TRBV28 to TRBJ2-3; D perhaps matches TRBD1 (6 bases). CDR1 is MDHEN, CDR2 SYDVKM, per germline. CDR3 length: 13 residues. Deletions cut 5 bases from V and 4 bases from J, with 10 bases between. Here the CDR3 reads CASSTGNPDTQYF. DNA for the CDR3: TGTGCCAGCAGTACAGGGAACCCAGATACGCAGTATTTT. Drawing the rest from reference TRBV28 and TRBJ2-3, the complete variable domain is DVKVTQSSRYLVKRTGEKVFLECVQDMDHENMFWYRQDPGLGLRLIYFSYDVKMKEKGDIPEGYSVSREKKERFSLILESASTNQTSMYLCASSTGNPDTQYFGPGTRLTVL.

The chain is built from TRBV3-1 (or the pseudogene TRBV3-2) and TRBJ1-1, with D unclear. CDR1 LGHDT and CDR2 YNNKEL come from the germline V gene (reference sequence). V was clipped by 6 bases and J by 1 base, with 12 bases between them. This CDR3 has 14 amino acids. CDR3 loop: CASRLQHWNTEAFF. CDR3 DNA: TGTGCCAGCAGGCTACAGCACTGGAACACTGAAGCTTTCTTT.

The chain links TRBV7-2 to TRBJ2-7; TRBD1 agrees at 8 bases. Germline assignment: CDR1 SGHTA and CDR2 FQGNSA. With 5 bases clipped from V and 3 bases from J, the junction kept 3 bases outside the gene matches. This CDR3 is 13 amino acids long. The CDR3 DNA is TGTGCCAGCAGCCAGACAGGGGACTACGAGCAGTACTTC. Its protein product is CASSQTGDYEQYF.

This chain links TRBV18 with TRBJ2-1; TRBD1 matches 10 bases. The J segment lost 2 bases and the V segment lost 1 base, leaving 5 bases of the junction unmatched. This CDR3 contains 17 residues. Per germline, CDR1 KGHSH and CDR2 LQKENI. The CDR3 loop reads CASSPLAGTGAYNEQFF. The CDR3 nucleotides read TGTGCCAGCTCACCACTCGCCGGGACAGGGGCCTACAATGAGCAGTTCTTC.

The chain links TRBV28 to TRBJ2-6; D is undetermined. The CDR3 consists of 14 residues. Germline CDR1 and CDR2: MDHEN and SYDVKM. V lost 4 bases and J lost 2, with 6 bases in between. The CDR3 DNA sequence: TGTGCCAGCAGTTCCCCGGCTGGGGCCAACGTCCTGACTTTC. Encoded protein: CASSSPAGANVLTF.

The V call is TRBV5-1, the J call TRBJ2-1; possibly TRBD2 for D (6 bases). With 0 bases removed from V and 7 bases from J, the gap between germline ends came to 11 bases. The CDR3 extends over 14 amino acids. Germline assignment: CDR1 SGHRS and CDR2 YFSETQ. CDR3 residues: CASSLGRVENEQFF. Here the CDR3 DNA reads TGCGCCAGCAGCTTGGGGAGGGTCGAGAATGAGCAGTTCTTC. The full variable domain, its missing parts supplied by reference TRBV5-1 and TRBJ2-1, is KAGVTQTPRYLIKTRGQQVTLSCSPISGHRSVSWYQQTPGQGLQFLFEYFSETQRNKGNFPGRFSGRQFSNSRSEMNVSTLELGDSALYLCASSLGRVENEQFFGPGTRLTVL.

V usage is TRBV7-9 and J usage is TRBJ2-1; 8 bases fit TRBD2. This CDR3 contains 16 residues. Germline CDR1 and CDR2: SEHNR and FQNEAQ (reference sequence). The trim removed 3 bases at V and 6 bases at J, leaving 10 bases unmatched. CDR3 amino acids: CASSFLLADSVNEQFF. The DNA for the CDR3 is TGTGCCAGCAGCTTTCTACTAGCGGACTCCGTCAATGAGCAGTTCTTC. Drawing the rest from reference TRBV7-9 and TRBJ2-1, the complete variable domain is DTGVSQNPRHKITKRGQNVTFRCDPISEHNRLYWYRQTLGQGPEFLTYFQNEAQLEKSRLLSDRFSAERPKGSFSTLEIQRTEQGDSAMYLCASSFLLADSVNEQFFGPGTRLTVL.

This clone has a handful of counts. V is TRBV4-2 and J is TRBJ2-7; D gene uncertain. There are 13 residues in the CDR3. With 3 bases removed from V and 2 bases from J, the gap between germline ends came to 8 bases. Germline CDR1 reads LGHNA; CDR2 reads YNFKEQ. The CDR3 DNA is TGTGCCAGCAGCCAGATCGGAGCCTACGAGCAGTACTTC. Translating it yields CASSQIGAYEQYF.

The CDR3 is CATRDSYLSNQPQHF. The CDR3 DNA reads as TGTGCCACCAGAGACAGTTACCTTAGCAATCAGCCCCAGCATTTT. The genes are TRBV24-1 and TRBJ1-5; weak D call: TRBD1 (5 bases). The CDR3 length is 15 residues. Germline-derived CDR1 and CDR2 are KGHDR and SFDVKD. V lost 7 bases and J 0 bases, leaving 12 bases between the germline ends.

This chain joins TRBV19 and TRBJ2-7, with 11 bases that match TRBD1. With V trimmed by 7 bases and J by 6 bases, 5 bases remained unmatched. There are 13 residues in the CDR3. The germline V gene has CDR1 LNHDA and CDR2 SQIVND (reference sequence). As DNA, the CDR3 is TGTGCCAGTATATCCGGGACAGGGGGCGAGCAGTACTTC. Translating gives CASISGTGGEQYF.